The T cell receptor beta chain described here comes from a study of blood T cell repertoires in COVID-19. Background on the study: From T cells, B-cell-depleted T cells, or PBMCs came the material, which was cDNA or gDNA.

In the original analysis: The assay estimated nucleated cells by amplifying reference gene primers. The method was immunoSEQ multiplex PCR; TCRdb's version includes in-frame clones alone and lacks a portion of them. That table gives V, J and clone size, and the DNA gave D and trimming. The top ten hold around 4.8% of the sample, which has approximately 210,000 clones, approximately 91% seen once. The CDR3 contains 16 residues. Input material: peripheral blood. The chain has TRBV21-1 and TRBJ1-2. TRBV21-1 is shown as a pseudogene. This clonotype was obtained from a middle-aged woman with acute or convalescent COVID-19. The CDR3 loop is CASSKQGRRDPYGYTF. CDR3 DNA sequence: TGTGCCAGCAGCAAACAGGGCAGGAGGGACCCCTATGGCTACACCTTC.